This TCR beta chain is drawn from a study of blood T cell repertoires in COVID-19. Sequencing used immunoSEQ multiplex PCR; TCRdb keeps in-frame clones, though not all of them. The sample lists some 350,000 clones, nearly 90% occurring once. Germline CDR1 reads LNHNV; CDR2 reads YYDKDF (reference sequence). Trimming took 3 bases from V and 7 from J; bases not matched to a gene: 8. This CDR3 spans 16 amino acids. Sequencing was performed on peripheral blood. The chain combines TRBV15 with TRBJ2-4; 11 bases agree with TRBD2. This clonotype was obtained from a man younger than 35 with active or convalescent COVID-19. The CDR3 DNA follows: TGTGCCACCAGCAGGAATAGCGGGGGGGCCGGTAACATTCAGTACTTC. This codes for CATSRNSGGAGNIQYF.